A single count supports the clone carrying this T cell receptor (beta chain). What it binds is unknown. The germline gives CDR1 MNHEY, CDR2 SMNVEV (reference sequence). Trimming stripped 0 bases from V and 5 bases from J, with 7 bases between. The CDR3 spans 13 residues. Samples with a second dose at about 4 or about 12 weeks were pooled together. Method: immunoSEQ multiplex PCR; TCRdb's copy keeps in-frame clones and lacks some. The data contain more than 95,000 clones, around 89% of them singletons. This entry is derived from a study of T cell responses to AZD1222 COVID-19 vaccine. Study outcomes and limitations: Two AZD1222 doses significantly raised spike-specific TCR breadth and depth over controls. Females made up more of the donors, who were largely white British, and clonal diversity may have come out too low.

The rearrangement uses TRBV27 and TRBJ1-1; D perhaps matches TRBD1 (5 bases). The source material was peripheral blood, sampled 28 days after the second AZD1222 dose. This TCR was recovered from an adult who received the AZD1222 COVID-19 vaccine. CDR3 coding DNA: TGTGCCAGCAGTTTATCGGGGGGGACTGAAGCTTTCTTT. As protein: CASSLSGGTEAFF.